These 32 T cell receptor beta chains originate from one sample sequenced in a study of blood T cell repertoires in COVID-19. The table came from immunoSEQ multiplex PCR; TCRdb's copy has only in-frame clones and leaves some out. The sample contains 310,000 or so clones, nearly 90% of which appear only once. Sequencing used PBMCs or T cells enriched from blood (not recorded which). The receptors derive from a woman aged 25-40 years who had recovered from COVID-19.

This clone was seen at least ten times. V usage is TRBV27 and J usage is TRBJ1-6; no firm D call. Germline values: CDR1 MNHEY, CDR2 SMNVEV (reference sequence). The CDR3 totals 15 residues. The V end lost 2 bases, the J end lost 0 bases, and 5 bases lay between the germline ends. CDR3 residues: CASSLINSYNSPLHF. CDR3 nucleotides: TGTGCCAGCAGTTTAATCAACTCCTATAATTCACCCCTCCACTTT.

The gene calls are TRBV7-2 and TRBJ1-2, with D perhaps matching TRBD1 (5 bases). Looked up from germline, CDR1 is SGHTA and CDR2 is FQGNSA. This CDR3 is built from 14 residues. Trimming removed 5 bases at V and 8 bases at J, with 18 bases between. The CDR3 DNA follows: TGTGCCAGCAGCCTCACGCGGGACGCTCGGGGCTACACCTTC. Amino acid sequence: CASSLTRDARGYTF. Together with reference TRBV7-2 and TRBJ1-2, the CDR3 gives the full variable domain: GAGVSQSPSNKVTEKGKDVELRCDPISGHTALYWYRQSLGQGLEFLIYFQGNSAPDKSGLPSDRFSAERTGGSVSTLTIQRTQQEDSAVYLCASSLTRDARGYTFGSGTRLTVV.

This chain uses TRBV19 with TRBJ1-3; D possibly corresponds to TRBD1 (6 bases). Germline CDR1 is LNHDA and CDR2 is SQIVND (reference sequence). The CDR3 covers 16 residues. The V gene lost 4 bases and the J gene lost 0 bases, with 13 bases spanning the gap. The chain's CDR3 is CASSNLQGSSGNTIYF. The CDR3 region has the DNA TGTGCCAGTAGTAACCTACAGGGATCCTCTGGAAACACCATATATTTT.

CDR3 DNA: TGCGCCAGCAGTCGGGGGACTAGCCTTCCCCTAGAGACCCAGTACTTC. Encoded protein: CASSRGTSLPLETQYF. The chain has TRBV10-1 and TRBJ2-5; 9 positions agree with TRBD2. The junction had 11 bases not matched to a gene; V was cut back by 5 bases and J by 4 bases. Germline V gives CDR1 WNHNN, CDR2 SYGVQD (reference sequence). CDR3 size: 16 residues.

J is TRBJ1-1 and V is TRBV13, with D possibly matching TRBD1 (5 bases). Trimming took off 3 bases at V and 4 bases at J, with 9 bases between the two ends. The germline gives CDR1 PRHDT, CDR2 FYEKMQ (reference sequence). CDR3 length: 13 residues. This chain's CDR3 is CASSLQGLTEAFF. CDR3 sequence (DNA): TGTGCCAGCAGCTTGCAGGGACTCACTGAAGCTTTCTTT. Full variable domain (remainder filled in from reference TRBV13 and TRBJ1-1): AAGVIQSPRHLIKEKRETATLKCYPIPRHDTVYWYQQGPGQDPQFLISFYEKMQSDKGSIPDRFSAQQFSDYHSELNMSSLELGDSALYFCASSLQGLTEAFFGQGTRLTVV.

The V gene is TRBV7-2, the J gene TRBJ1-1; the D is unclear. This CDR3 spans 16 amino acids. Germline V gene data show CDR1 as SGHTA and CDR2 as FQGNSA. Trimming left V 1 base short and J 5 bases short, with 17 bases between. The CDR3 protein is CASSLGPGMGRTEAFF. The CDR3 DNA is TGTGCCAGCAGCTTAGGGCCCGGGATGGGCAGGACTGAAGCTTTCTTT.

This clone was picked up one time. This chain links TRBV19 with TRBJ2-5; D is perhaps TRBD1 (5 bases). This CDR3 is built from 15 residues. The ends were cut back, 1 base at V and 4 bases at J, with 13 bases in the middle. CDR1 is LNHDA, CDR2 SQIVND, per germline (reference sequence). CDR3 in DNA: TGTGCCAGTAGTATAGGCGTAGGGGTAGGAGAGACCCAGTACTTC. Translated: CASSIGVGVGETQYF. The variable domain in full, with the rest retrieved from reference TRBV19 and TRBJ2-5, is DGGITQSPKYLFRKEGQNVTLSCEQNLNHDAMYWYRQDPGQGLRLIYYSQIVNDFQKGDIAEGYSVSREKKESFPLTVTSAQKNPTAFYLCASSIGVGVGETQYFGPGTRLLVL.

The DNA of the CDR3 is TGTGCCACCCGGGGGGGCACAGATACGCAGTATTTT. Encoded protein: CATRGGTDTQYF. The chain carries TRBV10-3 and TRBJ2-3; 7 nucleotides align to TRBD2. Germline V gene sequence: CDR1 ENHRY, CDR2 SYGVKD. After removal of 10 bases from V and 1 base from J, the junction contained 2 bases not matched to a gene. There are 12 residues in the CDR3.

This chain connects TRBV6-4 to TRBJ1-5, with D possibly TRBD1 on 5 matching bases. V lost 2 bases and J 0 bases, leaving 17 bases between the germline ends. The CDR3 contains 18 residues. CDR1 and CDR2 (germline): MRHNA, SNTAGT. CDR3 protein: CASSDVVGHTLSNQPQHF. The CDR3 DNA reads as TGTGCCAGCAGTGACGTTGTAGGACACACTCTTAGCAATCAGCCCCAGCATTTT.

The chain employs TRBV5-6 and TRBJ1-2, with 8 bases that match TRBD1. Trimming took 4 bases from V and 4 from J; bases not matched to a gene: 3. The CDR3 consists of 13 residues. Germline CDR1 and CDR2: SGHDT and YYEEEE. The DNA for the CDR3 is TGTGCCAGCAGCGGACAGGGCCGCTATGGCTACACCTTC. The encoded protein is CASSGQGRYGYTF.

This sequence joins TRBV19 and TRBJ1-2; D is unresolved. The V gene's germline CDR1 is LNHDA and CDR2 SQIVND (reference sequence). The CDR3 loop spans 13 amino acids. The ends were cut back, 3 bases at V and 1 base at J, with 6 bases in the middle. CDR3 sequence reads: CASSIGFNYGYTF. The CDR3 DNA reads as TGTGCCAGTAGTATCGGTTTTAACTATGGCTACACCTTC.

The chain links TRBV4-2 to TRBJ2-7, with TRBD1 matching 8 bases. The CDR3 contains 15 residues. CDR1 and CDR2 (germline): LGHNA, YNFKEQ. J lost 0 bases, V lost 5 bases, and 6 bases had no gene match. DNA of the CDR3: TGTGCCAGCAGCGCGACAGGGGCAAACTCCTACGAGCAGTACTTC. Translated: CASSATGANSYEQYF.

The chain uses TRBV30 and TRBJ1-2; tentatively, D is TRBD1 (5 bases). The CDR3 is 12 residues long. Germline values: CDR1 GTSNPN, CDR2 SVGIG (reference sequence). V was clipped by 0 bases and J by 6 bases, with 8 bases between them. The CDR3: CAWSVPTDGYTF. The CDR3 coding sequence is TGTGCCTGGAGTGTACCGACAGATGGCTACACCTTC.

This clone has just a few counts. The chain couples TRBV7-9 to TRBJ2-2; possible D gene TRBD2, 7 bases. The CDR3 covers 15 residues. The V end was cut by 5 bases, the J end by 4 bases, with 14 bases between. The germline V gene has CDR1 SEHNR and CDR2 FQNEAQ (reference sequence). The CDR3 nucleotides are TGTGCCAGCAGCCGGGCGGGGGCCGGCACCGGGGAGCTGTTTTTT. This codes for CASSRAGAGTGELFF.

The J gene is TRBJ2-5, the V gene TRBV3-1 (or the pseudogene TRBV3-2); a weak D match, TRBD2 (5 bases). Trimming left V 4 bases short and J 3 bases short, with 15 bases between. This CDR3 is built from 15 residues. Germline loops: CDR1 LGHDT, CDR2 YNNKEL (reference sequence). The CDR3 DNA reads as TGTGCCAGCAGCCCGGGGAAGGACGTCAAAGAGACCCAGTACTTC. It yields the protein CASSPGKDVKETQYF.

A few counts support this clone. The V gene is TRBV4-1, the J gene TRBJ2-2; D is unclear. Germline V gene data show CDR1 as MGHRA and CDR2 as YSYEKL. V lost 1 base to trimming and J lost 1 base, with 4 bases between them. The CDR3 runs to 14 residues. The CDR3 nucleotides are TGCGCCAGCAGCCAAGTCGGGAACACCGGGGAGCTGTTTTTT. It codes for CASSQVGNTGELFF.

The CDR3 loop is CASSYSASGPLHF. CDR3 DNA sequence: TGTGCCAGCAGTTACTCCGCTAGCGGGCCCCTCCACTTT. The V call is TRBV6-5, the J call TRBJ1-6; D remains unclear. Trimming took off 0 bases at V and 13 bases at J, with 10 bases between the two ends. The CDR3 covers 13 residues. Per germline, CDR1 MNHEY and CDR2 SVGAGI.

The chain joins TRBV5-1 to TRBJ1-1; unclear D gene. The length of the CDR3 is 12 residues. V lost 4 bases and J lost 2, with 6 bases in between. Germline CDR1 is SGHRS and CDR2 is YFSETQ. The CDR3 sequence: CASSRTNTEAFF. The DNA of the CDR3 is TGCGCCAGCAGCCGAACAAACACTGAAGCTTTCTTT.

V usage is TRBV5-6 and J usage is TRBJ1-5; 9 bases are shared with TRBD1. Germline CDR1 and CDR2: SGHDT and YYEEEE. V trimming: 4 bases; J trimming: 0 bases; junction bases outside the gene matches: 11. The CDR3 is 18 residues long. DNA of the CDR3: TGTGCCAGCAGCCATGGACAGGGGATGGTTAGTAGCAATCAGCCCCAGCATTTT. Amino acid sequence: CASSHGQGMVSSNQPQHF.

This chain joins TRBV10-2 and TRBJ2-3; 9 bases map to TRBD2. V lost 0 bases, J lost 7 bases, and 2 bases stayed unmatched. Germline lookup yields CDR1 WSHSY and CDR2 SAAADI. The CDR3 is 14 amino acids. DNA for the CDR3: TGCGCCAGCAGTGAGTCGGCGGGGGGGAATACGCAGTATTTT. Translated: CASSESAGGNTQYF.

V gene TRBV7-9 combines with J gene TRBJ2-2; the D gene is possibly TRBD2 (5 bases). The V gene's germline CDR1 is SEHNR and CDR2 FQNEAQ (reference sequence). The CDR3 totals 16 residues. V was clipped by 6 bases and J by 5 bases, with 19 bases between them. The CDR3 region has the DNA TGTGCCAGCAGTTTACCCTCGGCGGGTCTGACCGGGGAGCTGTTTTTT. Residues: CASSLPSAGLTGELFF.

The rearrangement joins TRBV6-1 to TRBJ2-7; D is unresolved. Trimming stripped 2 bases from V and 0 bases from J, with 8 bases between. CDR1 is MNHNS and CDR2 is SASEGT in the germline V gene. This CDR3 spans 14 amino acids. CDR3 region: CASSEFRSSYEQYF. The CDR3 coding sequence is TGTGCCAGCAGTGAATTCAGAAGCTCCTACGAGCAGTACTTC.

V gene TRBV7-9 combines with J gene TRBJ1-5; D ambiguous. The V gene's germline CDR1 is SEHNR and CDR2 FQNEAQ (reference sequence). This CDR3 comprises 14 residues. Trimming removed 5 bases at V and 1 base at J, with 9 bases between. CDR3 bases: TGTGCCAGCAGCCAAAGCGCGAGCAATCAGCCCCAGCATTTT. It yields the protein CASSQSASNQPQHF. The entire variable domain, with the rest obtained from reference TRBV7-9 and TRBJ1-5, is as follows: DTGVSQNPRHKITKRGQNVTFRCDPISEHNRLYWYRQTLGQGPEFLTYFQNEAQLEKSRLLSDRFSAERPKGSFSTLEIQRTEQGDSAMYLCASSQSASNQPQHFGDGTRLSIL.

The CDR3 spells CASSETGTLPYGYTF. The CDR3 nucleotides are TGTGCCAGCAGTGAAACCGGGACACTCCCCTACGGCTACACCTTC. The chain couples TRBV6-1 to TRBJ1-2, with D possibly TRBD1 on 6 matching bases. CDR3 length equals 15 residues. Germline lookup yields CDR1 MNHNS and CDR2 SASEGT. V was trimmed by 2 bases and J by 8 bases, leaving 18 bases between them.

The chain's CDR3 is CASTAGQTRPSGNTIYF. In nucleotides, the CDR3 is TGTGCCAGTACCGCGGGGCAGACAAGACCCTCTGGAAACACCATATATTTT. This chain links TRBV19 with TRBJ1-3; a weak D match, TRBD1 (5 bases). The V gene's germline CDR1 is LNHDA and CDR2 SQIVND (reference sequence). There are 17 residues in the CDR3. V was cut by 7 bases and J by 0 bases, with 19 bases left in between.

This clone was seen a single time. CDR3 coding DNA: TGTGCCAGCAGTTACGGGCAGTACTCCTATGGCTACACCTTC. This sequence encodes CASSYGQYSYGYTF. The V and J genes are TRBV6-5 and TRBJ1-2, with D unclear. Per germline, CDR1 MNHEY and CDR2 SVGAGI. Deletions cut 2 bases from V and 4 bases from J, with 11 bases between. The CDR3 extends over 14 amino acids.

V gene TRBV7-8 combines with J gene TRBJ2-1; 8 bases are a match to TRBD2. This CDR3 has 15 amino acids. J lost 5 bases, V lost 1 base, and 4 bases had no gene match. From germline, CDR1 is SGHVS and CDR2 FQNEAQ. CDR3 in amino acids: CASSLGAGGHNEQFF. The CDR3 bases are TGTGCCAGCAGCTTAGGGGCGGGGGGCCACAATGAGCAGTTCTTC.

The CDR3 sequence: CAWTLGGQGANTIYF. Here the CDR3 DNA reads TGTGCCTGGACCCTGGGTGGACAGGGGGCGAACACCATATATTTT. The gene calls are TRBV30 and TRBJ1-3, with 11 nucleotides matching TRBD1. Per germline, CDR1 GTSNPN and CDR2 SVGIG (reference sequence). V shed 4 bases, J shed 7 bases, and the junction held 9 bases outside the gene matches. The CDR3 spans 15 residues.

The chain uses TRBV4-3 and TRBJ1-5; D is ambiguous. Germline V lookup: CDR1 LGHNA, CDR2 YSLEER. Trimming left V 4 bases short and J 4 bases short, with 14 bases between. The CDR3 is made up of 15 amino acids. Written as DNA, the CDR3 is TGCGCCAGCAGCCGGAACGCATTACAGAATCAGCCCCAGCATTTT. It codes for CASSRNALQNQPQHF.

The chain uses TRBV12-3 or TRBV12-4 and TRBJ1-1, with 8 bases lining up with TRBD1. CDR3 length: 13 amino acids. V shed 0 bases, J shed 9 bases, and the junction held 3 bases outside the gene matches. The CDR3 sequence: CASSLAWTGKAFF. In DNA, the CDR3 is TGTGCCAGCAGTTTAGCTTGGACAGGGAAAGCTTTCTTT.

The chain carries TRBV10-3 and TRBJ2-7; 12 bases line up with TRBD1. This CDR3 has 15 residues. J gave up 7 bases and V 5 bases, and 9 bases lay outside the gene matches. The V gene's germline CDR1 is ENHRY and CDR2 SYGVKD. In DNA, the CDR3 is TGTGCCATCAGTTCGCCGGGACAGGGGGCTGGGGAGCAGTACTTC. Translated: CAISSPGQGAGEQYF.

This rearrangement joins TRBV5-8 to TRBJ2-5; TRBD1 agrees at 10 bases. The germline V gene has CDR1 SGHTS and CDR2 YDEGEE. The CDR3 consists of 16 residues. Germline trimming cut 2 bases from V and 9 bases from J; bases unmatched to any gene: 13. The CDR3 here is CASSFTRDRGPHAQYF. In DNA form, the CDR3 reads TGTGCCAGCAGCTTTACCCGGGACAGGGGTCCCCATGCCCAGTACTTC.